This entry lists 20 T cell receptor beta chains sequenced from one sample in a study of graft-versus-host responses after intestinal transplantation. Plated together were roughly 200,000 CFSE-labeled responder cells and roughly 200,000 irradiated, violet-dye-labeled stimulator cells. The repertoire was sequenced with immunoSEQ multiplex PCR; TCRdb's copy has only in-frame clones and lacks some. Found here are around 21,000 clones, 33% of them singletons; the top ten hold roughly 8.4%. The specimen was alloreactive CD8+ T cells from a mixed lymphocyte reaction culture, collected before intestinal transplant. Subset given: CFSE-low proliferating T cells sorted from approximately 6-day pre-transplant mixed lymphocyte reaction (GvH or HvG direction). Receptors were obtained from a human patient who received an intestinal transplant.

The V and J genes are TRBV5-4 and TRBJ1-2, with 8 positions matching TRBD1. Germline CDR1 reads SGHNT; CDR2 reads YYREEE (reference sequence). Trimming cost V 4 bases and J 7 bases; bases outside gene matches: 6. This CDR3 comprises 13 residues. CDR3 nucleotide sequence: TGTGCCAGCAGCCTACAGGACAGGGCTGGCTACACCTTC. It encodes CASSLQDRAGYTF.

A few counts support this clone. V and J are TRBV5-4 and TRBJ2-7, with a weak D call TRBD1 (5 bases). Germline lookup yields CDR1 SGHNT and CDR2 YYREEE (reference sequence). The CDR3 covers 14 residues. Trimming removed 4 bases from V and 3 bases from J, with 14 bases in between. The chain's CDR3 is CASSNTGWGYEQYF. DNA for the CDR3: TGTGCCAGCAGCAATACAGGATGGGGCTACGAGCAGTACTTC.

The chain recombines TRBV29-1 with TRBJ1-3; D is unclear. V was cut by 4 bases and J by 0 bases, with 7 bases left in between. The CDR3 contains 13 residues. CDR1 is SQVTM and CDR2 is ANQGSEA in the germline V gene. CDR3 in amino acids: CSVVAGSGNTIYF. The CDR3 DNA reads TGCAGCGTTGTTGCCGGCTCTGGAAACACCATATATTTT.

The chain employs TRBV19 and TRBJ2-6; D remains ambiguous. This CDR3 is 11 amino acids long. Germline V gene data show CDR1 as LNHDA and CDR2 as SQIVND (reference sequence). Trimming took 7 bases from V and 2 from J, leaving 0 bases between them. This CDR3 reads CASTGANVLTF. The CDR3 DNA sequence: TGTGCCAGTACTGGGGCCAACGTCCTGACTTTC. The full variable domain, rest sourced from reference TRBV19 and TRBJ2-6, is DGGITQSPKYLFRKEGQNVTLSCEQNLNHDAMYWYRQDPGQGLRLIYYSQIVNDFQKGDIAEGYSVSREKKESFPLTVTSAQKNPTAFYLCASTGANVLTFGAGSRLTVL.

J is TRBJ2-7 and V is TRBV28; TRBD2 agrees at 11 bases. The V gene's germline CDR1 is MDHEN and CDR2 SYDVKM. This CDR3 contains 18 residues. V was pared by 4 bases and J by 0 bases, with 11 bases of the junction left unmatched. The CDR3 here is CASSSPLAGDLSSYEQYF. The CDR3 DNA follows: TGTGCCAGCAGTTCCCCACTAGCGGGAGACCTAAGCTCCTACGAGCAGTACTTC.

This clone has just a few counts. This rearrangement joins TRBV4-2 to TRBJ1-1; perhaps TRBD1 as D (5 bases). Trimming stripped 1 base from V and 7 bases from J, with 13 bases between. This CDR3 comprises 14 residues. Germline CDR1 reads LGHNA; CDR2 reads YNFKEQ. Written as DNA, the CDR3 is TGTGCCAGCAGCCAAGTATCCGGGGCCGGTGAAGCTTTCTTT. Translating it yields CASSQVSGAGEAFF.

The chain combines TRBV9 with TRBJ1-3; no firm D call. There are 15 residues in the CDR3. CDR1 and CDR2 from the germline V gene are SGDLS and YYNGEE. Trimming shortened V by 0 bases and J by 0 bases, and 7 bases separated the two germline ends. CDR3 loop: CASSVEGSSGNTIYF. CDR3 bases: TGTGCCAGCAGCGTAGAAGGCAGCTCTGGAAACACCATATATTTT.

This clone turned up a few times. V and J are TRBV5-4 and TRBJ2-1; 10 bases map to TRBD2. The trim removed 1 base at V and 15 bases at J, leaving 7 bases unmatched. The CDR3 runs 13 residues. Germline V gene data show CDR1 as SGHNT and CDR2 as YYREEE (reference sequence). CDR3 protein: CASSLYGTSVVFF. For the CDR3, the DNA is TGTGCCAGCAGCTTGTACGGGACTAGCGTCGTGTTCTTC. The variable domain in full, completed from reference TRBV5-4 and TRBJ2-1, reads ETGVTQSPTHLIKTRGQQVTLRCSSQSGHNTVSWYQQALGQGPQFIFQYYREEENGRGNFPPRFSGLQFPNYSSELNVNALELDDSALYLCASSLYGTSVVFFGPGTRLTVL.

The chain combines TRBV9 with TRBJ2-7, with D uncertain. The CDR3 is 14 residues long. V gave up 0 bases and J gave up 2 bases, with 9 bases separating them. Germline values: CDR1 SGDLS, CDR2 YYNGEE. The CDR3 nucleotides are TGTGCCAGCAGCGTAGGGGCCAACACCTACGAGCAGTACTTC. Amino acid sequence: CASSVGANTYEQYF.

The chain couples TRBV7-9 to TRBJ1-5, with 8 bases lining up with TRBD1. Germline-derived CDR1 and CDR2 are SEHNR and FQNEAQ (reference sequence). This CDR3 is 16 amino acids long. Trimming took 5 bases from V and 3 from J; bases not matched to a gene: 9. CDR3 in DNA: TGTGCCAGCAGCGCACCTGGACAGGGCGACAATCAGCCCCAGCATTTT. Translating gives CASSAPGQGDNQPQHF.

The rearrangement uses TRBV5-4 and TRBJ2-7; 11 positions match TRBD1. The CDR3 spans 17 residues. Losses at the gene ends were 2 bases for V and 3 bases for J; bases not matched to a gene: 10. CDR1 SGHNT and CDR2 YYREEE come from the germline V gene (reference sequence). DNA of the CDR3: TGTGCCAGCAGCTTAGGTGGACAGGGGGCGCGCATCTACGAGCAGTACTTC. Amino acids: CASSLGGQGARIYEQYF.

About this clone itself: This may stem from a read error, because a much larger clone lies one nucleotide away. This sequence joins TRBV11-2 and TRBJ2-7, with 11 positions matching TRBD2. The CDR3 runs to 14 residues. The germline V gene encodes CDR1 SGHAT and CDR2 FQNNGV. This CDR3 reads CSSSFTSGSYEQYF. The CDR3 nucleotides read TGTTCCAGCAGCTTTACTAGCGGGAGCTACGAGCAGTACTTC.

The gene calls are TRBV6-6 and TRBJ1-5, with D hard to call. The ends were cut back, 2 bases at V and 2 bases at J, with 13 bases in the middle. The CDR3 is 16 amino acids. CDR1 MNHNY and CDR2 SVGAGI come from the germline V gene (reference sequence). The CDR3 protein is CASSYGPGLRNQPQHF. CDR3 DNA sequence: TGTGCCAGCAGTTACGGCCCAGGACTCCGCAATCAGCCCCAGCATTTT.

V is TRBV2 and J is TRBJ2-7; either TRBD1 or TRBD2 may fit D (5 bases each). V lost 7 bases to trimming and J lost 0 bases, with 31 bases between them. This CDR3 has 20 residues. Germline CDR1 SNHLY, CDR2 FYNNEI. The CDR3 spells CASKGSVFRVGTTHSYEQYF. In nucleotides, the CDR3 is TGTGCCAGCAAAGGATCGGTTTTCAGGGTAGGGACCACGCACTCCTACGAGCAGTACTTC.

This clone appeared a few times. The chain recombines TRBV19 with TRBJ2-1; no definite D call. This CDR3 spans 11 amino acids. V gave up 5 bases and J gave up 5 bases, with 4 bases separating them. Germline V CDR1 and CDR2: LNHDA, SQIVND (reference sequence). The chain's CDR3 is CASSYDNEQFF. The CDR3 DNA sequence: TGTGCCAGTAGTTACGACAATGAGCAGTTCTTC.

J is TRBJ2-3 and V is TRBV15, with 7 bases aligning to TRBD2. The V gene's germline CDR1 is LNHNV and CDR2 YYDKDF (reference sequence). The junction had 7 bases not matched to a gene; V was cut back by 7 bases and J by 3 bases. The CDR3 covers 14 residues. The CDR3 nucleotides read TGTGCCACCATTGCGGCGGGAGAGACAGATACGCAGTATTTT. Encoded protein: CATIAAGETDTQYF. Complete variable domain (other parts from reference TRBV15 and TRBJ2-3): DAMVIQNPRYQVTQFGKPVTLSCSQTLNHNVMYWYQQKSSQAPKLLFHYYDKDFNNEADTPDNFQSRRPNTSFCFLDIRSPGLGDTAMYLCATIAAGETDTQYFGPGTRLTVL.

This chain links TRBV27 with TRBJ1-2, with TRBD1 as a possible D gene (5 bases). Germline lookup yields CDR1 MNHEY and CDR2 SMNVEV (reference sequence). Trimming cost V 5 bases and J 1 base, with 11 bases left between them. The CDR3 length is 14 residues. The CDR3 is CASSLTGNNYGYTF. Here the CDR3 DNA reads TGTGCCAGCAGTCTCACAGGAAATAACTATGGCTACACCTTC.

The rearrangement joins TRBV29-1 to TRBJ2-7; TRBD2 matches at 8 bases. Losses at the gene ends were 7 bases for V and 3 bases for J; bases not matched to a gene: 8. Germline CDR1 SQVTM, CDR2 ANQGSEA. This CDR3 contains 13 residues. CDR3 sequence: CSASGGSSYEQYF. The CDR3 DNA reads TGCAGCGCCAGCGGGGGCAGTAGCTACGAGCAGTACTTC.

V usage is TRBV29-1 and J usage is TRBJ2-2; tentatively, D is TRBD2 (6 bases). The germline V gene has CDR1 SQVTM and CDR2 ANQGSEA. The CDR3 has 12 amino acids. V shed 6 bases and J shed 5 bases, with 10 bases lying between them. The CDR3 DNA is TGCAGCGTCATCCGGGAGACCGGGGAGCTGTTTTTT. Translating gives CSVIRETGELFF.

Only a few counts were recorded for this clone. The rearrangement joins TRBV6-5 to TRBJ2-7; TRBD1 matches 10 bases. This CDR3 contains 14 residues. After removal of 6 bases from V and 3 bases from J, the junction contained 5 bases not matched to a gene. Germline values: CDR1 MNHEY, CDR2 SVGAGI. Here the CDR3 DNA reads TGTGCCAGCAGCGAGGACAGGGGGAGCTACGAGCAGTACTTC. As protein: CASSEDRGSYEQYF.